This TCR beta chain emerged from a study of T cell responses to AZD1222 COVID-19 vaccine. Study outcomes and limitations: Spike-spanning, vaccine-associated CD4 TCRs were dominant at 160-218 and 743-854. Two doses of AZD1222 preceded a rise in Spike-specific TCR breadth and depth.

TCRdb's copy holds only in-frame clones and misses some; the assay was immunoSEQ multiplex PCR. The sample has about 170,000 clones, around 90% seen once; the top ten hold around 1.6%. As regards this clone: Its antigen is currently unknown.

In germline, CDR1 is SGHNT, CDR2 YYREEE (reference sequence). J lost 7 bases, V lost 4 bases, and 6 bases had no gene match. This CDR3 spans 13 amino acids. Sample: peripheral blood, taken on day 0 of AZD1222 vaccination. This clonotype originated in an adult in good health. V is TRBV5-4 and J is TRBJ1-1; TRBD1 aligns across 8 bases. As DNA, the CDR3 is TGTGCCAGCAGCCCGGGACAGGTGTTTGAAGCTTTCTTT. As protein: CASSPGQVFEAFF.